Listed here is a single T cell receptor (beta chain). Specified time point: pretreatment peripheral blood. Individual patients had between 1 and 8 samples, taken pretreatment and on-treatment. Germline lookup yields CDR1 MNHEY and CDR2 SVGAGI. The CDR3 is made up of 15 amino acids. Trimming removed 6 bases at V and 0 bases at J, with 12 bases between. The data belong to a study of PD-L1 blockade in urothelial cancer. Study background: There were a median of about 140,000 T cells in blood samples.

Data came from immunoSEQ multiplex PCR; TCRdb stores just in-frame clones and leaves some out. The sample lists approximately 67,000 clones, approximately 83% seen once, with more than 12% in the top ten. The receptor was derived from a man aged 60 to 75 with urothelial cancer. Sequenced here: PBMCs, sampled around atezolizumab (anti-PD-L1) treatment. The V gene is TRBV6-5, the J gene TRBJ1-5; D gene ambiguous. CDR3 bases: TGTGCCAGCAGAAGGATAGAGGATAGCAATCAGCCCCAGCATTTT. Protein: CASRRIEDSNQPQHF.